These T cell receptor beta chains were read from a single sample in a study of shared clonotypes between healthy human individuals. Some clones are missing from TCRdb's copy, which holds only in-frame ones; the method was immunoSEQ multiplex PCR. This table has 2,100,000 or so clones, almost 96% appearing once. Sequencing was performed on naive CD4+ T cells sorted from blood. These TCRs come from a man aged 18 to 30 in good health. CDR3s leave out the opening cysteine and the closing phenylalanine or tryptophan.

J,V,CDR3
TRBJ2-1,TRBV2,ASNRGSSYNEQF
TRBJ1-2,TRBV28,ASSLLGRANYGYT
TRBJ2-1,TRBV6-5,ASRTTGSEQF
TRBJ2-1,TRBV19,ASSITSGRARNEQF
TRBJ2-7,TRBV6-6,ASSQGGVNYEQY
TRBJ1-5,TRBV18,ASSDNRDQPQH
TRBJ1-5,TRBV7-2,ASSLGGRGNQPQH
TRBJ1-1,TRBV6-4,ASSGDGNTEAF
TRBJ1-2,TRBV5-4,ASSLDSGGNYGYT
TRBJ1-1,TRBV5-4,ASSTDRERSNTEAF
TRBJ2-7,TRBV6-6,ASLAQWDYEQY
TRBJ2-2,TRBV27,AIRDRGVGELF
TRBJ2-1,TRBV28,ASSFRGKGYGNEQF
TRBJ2-3,TRBV9,ASSVEKYVGTDTQY
TRBJ2-7,TRBV7-8,ASSPENSYEQY
TRBJ2-3,TRBV19,ASSRGGLITDTQY
TRBJ1-2,TRBV9,ASSVVGTGGSGYT
TRBJ2-7,TRBV10-2,ASSESGRTTQQY
TRBJ2-4,TRBV10-1,ASSEGQGGDIQY
TRBJ2-7,TRBV5-5,ASSLTGGIAYEQY
TRBJ2-1,TRBV28,ASSLPPRLSLIDEQF
TRBJ1-2,TRBV27,ASSLRGQGAHGYT
TRBJ2-3,TRBV28,ASSLPTGGRKY
TRBJ2-3,TRBV5-4,ASSFVERDTDTQY
TRBJ2-5,TRBV2,ASSDVGGETQY
TRBJ2-7,TRBV18,ASSPGEEQY
TRBJ2-4,TRBV18,ASSPRLAGDAKNIQY
TRBJ2-2,TRBV7-2,ASSQMGGSNTGELF
TRBJ2-1,TRBV10-3,AISESPYRQF